This T cell receptor beta chain was obtained from a study of T cell clonotyping in hematopoietic cell transplantation (dated by TCRdb to the early 2020s). Regarding the complete study: A total of roughly 150 blood samples were collected in the study from 30 to 45 consecutive transplant recipients and their related donors. Recruitment of patients ran from 2015 to early 2017, and follow-up continued until late 2020 or until death.

Blood samples for TCR beta sequencing were given by related transplant donors. Nuclei Lysis Solution was used to extract genomic DNA from fresh or cryopreserved unfractionated peripheral blood mononuclear cells. Concerning this clone: The antigen it recognizes is unknown. No much larger clone exists at a distance of one base, and base qualities are not known.

With the immunoSEQ assay, which is a bias-controlled multiplex PCR relying on V- and J-specific primers, TCR beta CDR3 regions were amplified from genomic DNA. In a second PCR step, the CDR3 amplicons were tagged with a proprietary barcode plus Illumina adapter sequences. CDR3 libraries were sequenced on an Illumina MiSeq instrument. In the paper's pipeline: immunoSEQ Analyzer 3.0 was used for export and quality control, with R Bioconductor and Immunarch used for downstream analyses. Only productive rearrangements within the normalized downsampled data set were used in the calculation of repertoire metrics. Clonotypes larger than 5 templates in the normalized cohort were defined as pathologically expanded. Repertoire diversity was measured with the Inverse Simpson Index. To capture all clonotypes, CMV-specificity analyses were performed on the non-normalized data set. In its TCRdb copy, this immuneACCESS table keeps in-frame sequences only and misses some clones. Where compared with another copy, unresolved V genes explain less than half of these, and the others have no known cause. D and trimming come from the DNA, and the V and J calls and clone size come from that table. Here the sample has 30,000 to 45,000 clones; 88% occur a single time. The top ten clonotypes cover under 2.5% of the sample.

At the junction V is shortened by 0 bases and J by 4 bases; bases outside the gene matches: 5. CDR1 and CDR2 are read off the germline V gene (reference sequence) as GTSNPN and SVGIG. Its CDR3 holds 15 amino acids, cysteine through phenylalanine. Only the CDR3 portion is preserved as DNA: 45 bases, with reading frame beginning at the first base. The paper's findings and limits, for the study overall: Sample size was limited, and cells were not sorted, so CD4 and CD8 repertoire contributions could not be separated. Only a small fraction of recipient repertoires overlapped donor repertoires, with over 95% appearing de novo at the given depth. Donor and pretransplant recipient Inverse Simpson Index values predicted broader posttransplant TCR repertoire diversity. Recipient TCR diversity fell after transplant, with pathologically expanded clonotypes rising progressively from day 30 to day 180.

Source material: peripheral blood mononuclear cells. This clonotype originated in a middle-aged woman in good health. Some clones in this sample may be carry-over from other donors' samples. Recombination joined TRBV30 with TRBJ2-2; 7 of the junction bases match TRBD1. The sequenced DNA: TGTGCCTGGAGTGTAGGGACAGACATCACCGGGGAGCTGTTTTTT. This gives the protein CAWSVGTDITGELFF.